Only a few counts were recorded for the clone carrying this TCR beta chain. TCRdb re-analysed the RACE reads in MiXCR, keeping a single row per CDR3 protein. Of 190,000 or so distinct CDR3 sequences listed, 20% to 25% were seen once; the top ten hold about 2.5%. These data come from a study of human T cells and chemical hapten exposure. Study summary: Patients got weekly scalp diphenylcyclopropenone doses over the roughly 22-week study. Mostly female, the patients presented with alopecia areata, totalis or universalis.

Indicated time point: patch test 3, about 24 weeks after DPC sensitization. The treatment was: therapeutic diphenylcyclopropenone sensitization with weekly scalp DPC. This sample comprised whole blood, obtained in connection with sensitization to the hapten diphenylcyclopropenone (DPC). The TCR was taken from a woman in her thirties or forties with alopecia areata. Some clones in this sample may be carry-over from other donors' samples.

In DNA form, the CDR3 reads TGTGCCAGCAGCCCTAGCGGGGGACGCTACAATGAGCAGTTCTTC. Residues: CASSPSGGRYNEQFF. The chain links TRBV5-4 to TRBJ2-1; TRBD2 matches at 10 bases. V shed 4 bases, J shed 3 bases, and the junction held 4 bases outside the gene matches. There are 15 residues in the CDR3. Per the germline V gene, CDR1 is SGHNT and CDR2 is YYREEE (reference sequence).